The TCR beta chain under discussion was sequenced for a study of blood T cell repertoires in COVID-19. At the level of the study: COVID-19 samples, acute and convalescent, were from the United States, Italy and Spain. In each case, the material was cDNA or gDNA derived from T cells, B-cell-depleted T cells, or PBMCs.

As processed by the authors: Estimation of nucleated cell counts was performed using reference gene primer amplification. The assay was immunoSEQ multiplex PCR, and TCRdb's table has in-frame clones only and misses some. D and trimming were read from the DNA, whereas the V and J calls and clone size are those reported in that table. Of roughly 99,000 clones listed, more than 70% are singletons. Germline CDR1 reads KGHSH; CDR2 reads LQKENI. V dropped 5 bases and J dropped 12; count of bases not matched to a gene: 16. The CDR3 has 16 residues. Sequenced sample: peripheral blood. The V call is TRBV18, the J call TRBJ2-1; TRBD1 matches 10 bases. The receptor was derived from a human donor in a cohort sampled during active COVID-19. The CDR3 DNA reads as TGTGCCAGCTCAGCTCTCCGGGACAGGGGACTCACTCGGCAGTTCTTC. It translates to CASSALRDRGLTRQFF. The whole variable domain, remainder taken from reference TRBV18 and TRBJ2-1, is NAGVMQNPRHLVRRRGQEARLRCSPMKGHSHVYWYRQLPEEGLKFMVYLQKENIIDESGMPKERFSAEFPKEGPSILRIQQVVRGDSAAYFCASSALRDRGLTRQFFGPGTRLTVL.